The present entry profiles one T cell receptor (beta chain) with its context. The target antigen is unknown. The record originates from a study of response to subunit inactivated influenza vaccine. Study-level points and caveats: Authors suggested that a seasonal influenza vaccination recruits few new T cells each time.

The CDR3 runs to 17 residues. With V trimmed by 8 bases and J by 9 bases, 15 bases remained unmatched. The V gene's germline CDR1 is MDHEN and CDR2 SYDVKM. MiXCR was run by TCRdb on the RT-PCR reads, yielding one entry per CDR3 protein. The table shows hundreds of thousands of distinct CDR3 sequences, with around 13% occurring only once. This sequence was found in a middle-aged man who received an inactivated influenza vaccine. This rearrangement joins TRBV28 to TRBJ1-6; 11 bases agree with TRBD1. The source was PBMCs from blood, collected 14 to 15 days before vaccination. The CDR3 nucleotides are TGTGCCAGCGCCTTACCCTCGTCGGGGACAGGGGGTTCACCCCTCCACTTT. Translating gives CASALPSSGTGGSPLHF. Full variable domain (rest looked up from reference TRBV28 and TRBJ1-6): DVKVTQSSRYLVKRTGEKVFLECVQDMDHENMFWYRQDPGLGLRLIYFSYDVKMKEKGDIPEGYSVSREKKERFSLILESASTNQTSMYLCASALPSSGTGGSPLHFGNGTRLTVT.